Sequencing of this T cell receptor (beta chain) was carried out in a study of T cell repertoires in cytomegalovirus infection (dated 2019 in TCRdb). At the level of the whole study: Recently identified HLA-C-restricted CMV epitopes, whose presentation resists viral immunomodulation, were targeted by peptide stimulations together with well-studied HLA-B-restricted epitopes. The HLA type of each donor mattered for the analysis, because public TCR beta signatures pointed to carriage of CMV infection along with the matching HLA type. Study-wide conclusions, independent of this receptor: Carriers of CMV infection plus the relevant HLA type were discriminated by the cumulative frequency of public TCR beta family members in the study cohort and in an independent 352-donor cohort. In the ex vivo response, HLA-C-restricted CMV-specific TCR beta clonotypes were dominant, and in two of eight donors the single most frequent clonotype came from this HLA-C-restricted group.

For this clonotype: Its antigen is currently not known. No clone much larger than this one lies a single base away; base qualities are absent.

What this sample's treatment or condition label stands for: in vitro stimulation with specific CMV peptide epitopes to enrich CMV-specific T cells. The sequencer was an Illumina HiSeq 1500. TCRdb redid the processing of the public reads, applying fastp at Q25 and MiXCR, and retained in-frame beta chains. Identical CDR3 protein sequences are pooled into one entry, listed with their most common genes and DNA. This sample holds 350,000 to 400,000 distinct CDR3 sequences; roughly a third were observed only once. About 13% of the sample is taken by the ten largest. Trimming takes 3 bases off V and 2 bases off J; junction bases not matched to a gene: 6. The germline V gene gives CDR1 as SGHVS and CDR2 as FNYEAQ. From the cysteine up to the phenylalanine, the CDR3 has a length of 15 residues. Only the CDR3 region is kept as DNA, spanning 45 bases read in frame from base 1.

This clonotype was sampled from a human donor in good health (CMV status not recorded). Some clones in this sample may be carry-over from other donors' samples. The rearranged segments are TRBV7-6 and TRBJ1-2; 7 middle bases align to TRBD1. Sequencing used cultured PBMCs, obtained from culture after CMV antigen stimulation. The DNA is TGTGCCAGCAGCTTTACCCGGGACAGAAACTATGGCTACACCTTC. Protein translation: CASSFTRDRNYGYTF.